The present TCR beta chain was sequenced within a study of T-cell memory formation after mild COVID-19. A 5'RACE reaction primed in the constant segment made cDNA libraries of TCR alpha and TCR beta, and these carried sample barcodes and UMIs. TCRdb redid the calling of the 5' RACE reads with MiXCR, one entry per CDR3 protein. The data contain 200,000 or so distinct CDR3 sequences, just over 9.5% of them singletons. This clonotype was observed a handful of times. Germline CDR1 is SGDLS and CDR2 is YYNGEE. V gave up 3 bases and J gave up 1 base, with 10 bases separating them. The CDR3 length is 14 residues.

The chain has TRBV9 and TRBJ1-1, with D maybe TRBD1 (5 bases). This TCR was recovered from a man younger than 35 who had mild COVID-19 (a few samples of this study predate the infection). Cell type and time point are not known. Specimen: PBMCs or a T cell subset sorted from them (not recorded which). CDR3 nucleotide sequence: TGTGCCAGCAGCGCCAGGGCGCGGAACACTGAAGCTTTCTTT. This sequence encodes CASSARARNTEAFF.